Described below is a single T cell receptor (beta chain) sequence and its context. V was pared by 3 bases and J by 2 bases, with 14 bases between. Germline lookup yields CDR1 LNHDA and CDR2 SQIVND (reference sequence). The CDR3 has 15 amino acids. The sample is drawn from a study of glioma-infiltrating T cells after dendritic cell vaccination. Study-level background: The vaccine used monocyte-derived dendritic cells pulsed overnight with autologous tumor lysate.

Primers: 60 V beta forward and 13 J beta reverse. Generated by immunoSEQ multiplex PCR, the TCRdb table keeps only in-frame clones and is missing some. The sample has under 100,000 clones; around nine tenths are singletons. The source was blood, collected before dendritic cell vaccination. The TCR comes from a human donor with glioblastoma. This chain connects TRBV19 to TRBJ2-7; a weak D match, TRBD2 (5 bases). The CDR3: CASSMRGNLPYEQYF. CDR3 DNA: TGTGCCAGTAGTATGCGAGGGAACCTTCCCTACGAGCAGTACTTC. The entire variable domain, with the rest obtained from reference TRBV19 and TRBJ2-7, is as follows: DGGITQSPKYLFRKEGQNVTLSCEQNLNHDAMYWYRQDPGQGLRLIYYSQIVNDFQKGDIAEGYSVSREKKESFPLTVTSAQKNPTAFYLCASSMRGNLPYEQYFGPGTRLTVT.